This is a list of T cell receptor beta chains from one sample in a study of cytomegalovirus exposure and HLA in healthy donors. Some clones are missing from TCRdb's copy, which holds only in-frame ones; the method was immunoSEQ multiplex PCR. The sample lists under 140,000 clones, more than 65% occurring once. Specimen: PBMCs. The receptors shown here come from a man aged 30-40 years in good health and CMV-seropositive. The CDR3 runs from the conserved cysteine through the conserved F or W. The D gene is left open where the match is weak. The listing skips clone size in some rows; elsewhere it reads once, few, many or a size class.

d_gene	v_gene	abundance	j_gene	CDR3aa	CDR3nt
.	TRBV19	.	TRBJ2-1	CASSFTGTRPDEQFF	TGTGCCAGTAGCTTTACAGGGACCCGTCCGGATGAGCAGTTCTTC
.	TRBV12-2	.	TRBJ2-5	CASRLVLAGGIQETQYF	TGTGCAAGTCGCTTAGTTCTAGCGGGGGGGATTCAAGAGACCCAGTACTTC
TRBD1	TRBV10-2	.	TRBJ1-2	CASRPDRGYGYTF	TGCGCCAGCAGACCTGACAGGGGCTATGGCTACACCTTC
TRBD1	TRBV6-1	.	TRBJ1-4	CASSEKTGFNEKLFF	TGTGCCAGCAGTGAGAAGACAGGGTTTAATGAAAAACTGTTTTTT
.	TRBV27	.	TRBJ2-1	CASSQGKGYSYNEQFF	TGTGCCAGCAGTCAAGGGAAGGGGTACTCCTACAATGAGCAGTTCTTC
TRBD1	TRBV19	.	TRBJ2-7	CASSIDHGTAYEQYF	TGTGCCAGTAGTATAGATCACGGGACAGCCTACGAGCAGTACTTC
TRBD1	TRBV19	.	TRBJ2-3	CASSAPGQVSTDTQYF	TGTGCCAGTAGTGCGCCGGGACAGGTTAGCACAGATACGCAGTATTTT
.	TRBV7-9	.	TRBJ1-3	CASSLGTGLSGNTIYF	TGTGCCAGCAGCTTAGGAACGGGACTCTCTGGAAACACCATATATTTT
.	TRBV25-1	.	TRBJ1-1	CASSDGGSAEAFF	TGTGCCAGCAGTGACGGGGGAAGCGCTGAAGCTTTCTTT
.	TRBV6-1	medium-sized	TRBJ1-6	CASNGLPPSPLHF	TGTGCCAGCAATGGACTGCCGCCTTCACCCCTCCACTTT
.	TRBV10-3	.	TRBJ2-1	CAARGGSYNEQFF	TGTGCCGCCAGAGGGGGTTCCTACAATGAGCAGTTCTTC
.	TRBV5-1	.	TRBJ2-7	CASSSGQAQGGNEQYF	TGCGCCAGCAGCTCCGGACAGGCCCAGGGAGGAAACGAGCAGTACTTC
TRBD2	TRBV11-2	.	TRBJ2-1	CASSFTSGGYNEQFF	TGTGCCAGCAGCTTTACTAGCGGGGGGTACAATGAGCAGTTCTTC
.	TRBV6-5	.	TRBJ2-3	CASSYSGRRTDTQYF	TGTGCCAGCAGTTACAGCGGACGGCGCACAGATACGCAGTATTTT
.	TRBV9	.	TRBJ1-2	CASTTDGADANYGYTF	TGTGCCAGCACCACGGATGGGGCAGATGCTAACTATGGCTACACCTTC
TRBD2	TRBV10-3	.	TRBJ2-7	CAITRGLAPGEQYF	TGTGCCATCACTAGGGGACTAGCGCCGGGCGAGCAGTACTTC
TRBD1	TRBV9	.	TRBJ1-2	CASSVGQGASGYTF	TGTGCCAGCAGCGTCGGACAGGGGGCGAGTGGCTACACCTTC
.	TRBV13	.	TRBJ2-2	CASSLDGENTGELFF	TGTGCCAGCAGCTTAGACGGGGAGAACACCGGGGAGCTGTTTTTT
.	TRBV2	.	TRBJ1-1	CASRGSLWGDLKENTEAFF	TGTGCCAGCAGAGGAAGCCTGTGGGGGGACTTAAAGGAGAACACTGAAGCTTTCTTT
.	TRBV30	.	TRBJ1-2	CAWSVRLTGSNYGYTF	TGTGCCTGGAGTGTACGTCTAACAGGCTCTAACTATGGCTACACCTTC
.	TRBV7-2	.	TRBJ1-5	CASSPGGGTNQPQHF	TGTGCCAGCAGCCCTGGGGGGGGCACCAATCAGCCCCAGCATTTT
.	TRBV25-1	once	TRBJ2-2	CASSEGGATGELFF	TGTGCCAGCAGTGAAGGGGGGGCGACCGGGGAGCTGTTTTTT
TRBD2	TRBV7-9	.	TRBJ2-3	CASSSPGLAGGDTQYF	TGTGCCAGCAGCTCGCCTGGACTAGCGGGGGGTGATACGCAGTATTTT
.	TRBV19	.	TRBJ2-6	CASSPFYRRSSGANVLTF	TGTGCCAGTAGTCCCTTCTACAGGAGAAGCTCTGGGGCCAACGTCCTGACTTTC
TRBD2	TRBV5-8	many	TRBJ2-5	CASSLTSGGAETQYF	TGTGCCAGCAGCCTGACTAGCGGGGGGGCAGAGACCCAGTACTTC
TRBD1	TRBV5-1	.	TRBJ1-1	CASSFDRGEMDTEAFF	TGCGCCAGCAGCTTCGACAGGGGTGAGATGGACACTGAAGCTTTCTTT
TRBD2	TRBV25-1	.	TRBJ2-5	CASSGTSGGAETQYF	TGTGCCAGCAGTGGAACTAGCGGGGGGGCGGAGACCCAGTACTTC
.	TRBV7-2	.	TRBJ2-1	CASSLGRPGNHNEQFF	TGTGCCAGCAGCTTAGGGCGGCCAGGGAACCACAATGAGCAGTTCTTC
.	TRBV30	once	TRBJ1-2	CAWSGQGRGGYTF	TGTGCCTGGAGTGGTCAGGGAAGGGGTGGCTACACCTTC
TRBD2	TRBV2	.	TRBJ2-7	CASSFPHSGGSPYEQYF	TGTGCCAGCAGTTTTCCCCATAGCGGGGGGTCCCCCTACGAGCAGTACTTC
TRBD2	TRBV11-3	.	TRBJ2-1	CASSLEGLAGGDLSYNEQFF	TGTGCCAGCAGCTTAGAGGGGCTAGCGGGGGGGGACCTCTCCTACAATGAGCAGTTCTTC
.	TRBV7-8	.	TRBJ2-2	CASSLTVNTGELFF	TGTGCCAGCAGTCTAACAGTGAACACCGGGGAGCTGTTTTTT
TRBD2	TRBV5-1	.	TRBJ2-7	CASSSSGGVPYEQYF	TGCGCCAGCAGCTCTAGCGGGGGGGTCCCCTACGAGCAGTACTTC
TRBD1	TRBV7-6	.	TRBJ1-2	CASSLNGGQFNYGYTF	TGTGCCAGCAGCTTAAACGGGGGACAGTTTAACTATGGCTACACCTTC
.	TRBV5-5	few	TRBJ1-1	CASSLQQGLAFF	TGTGCCAGCAGCTTGCAGCAGGGTTTAGCTTTCTTT
.	TRBV7-3	once	TRBJ2-7	CASSLTSGYGYEQYF	TGTGCCAGCAGCTTAACGTCAGGGTATGGTTACGAGCAGTACTTC
.	TRBV7-2	once	TRBJ1-2	CASSLGSVSGGYTF	TGTGCCAGCAGCTTAGGGTCGGTTTCGGGTGGCTACACCTTC
.	TRBV2	.	TRBJ2-2	CASSGNRVPGELFF	TGTGCCAGCAGTGGGAACAGGGTGCCCGGGGAGCTGTTTTTT
.	TRBV5-6	.	TRBJ2-3	CASSLGHLSTDTQYF	TGTGCCAGCAGCTTGGGGCACCTCAGCACAGATACGCAGTATTTT
TRBD1	TRBV7-8	few	TRBJ1-2	CASSPTGTGVGYTF	TGTGCCAGCAGCCCAACGGGGACAGGGGTTGGCTACACCTTC
.	TRBV19	few	TRBJ2-7	CASSPVLPSYEQYF	TGTGCCAGTAGTCCCGTTCTACCCTCCTACGAGCAGTACTTC
.	TRBV4-3	.	TRBJ2-7	CASSQELMGSYEQYF	TGCGCCAGCAGCCAAGAGCTAATGGGTAGCTACGAGCAGTACTTC
TRBD2	TRBV11-2	.	TRBJ2-1	CASSLVLAGGYNEQFF	TGTGCCAGCAGCTTAGTACTAGCGGGGGGGTACAATGAGCAGTTCTTC
TRBD1	TRBV5-6	.	TRBJ2-7	CASSIGTGSYEQYF	TGTGCCAGCAGCATCGGGACAGGATCCTACGAGCAGTACTTC
.	TRBV2	.	TRBJ1-1	CASSDSGLAAFF	TGTGCCAGCAGTGATTCAGGGTTAGCCGCTTTCTTT
.	TRBV7-2	.	TRBJ2-2	CASSLGVSGPGELFF	TGTGCCAGCAGCTTAGGGGTGTCAGGGCCCGGGGAGCTGTTTTTT
.	TRBV2	.	TRBJ1-2	CASNAADRWDGYTF	TGTGCCAGCAATGCGGCAGACAGGTGGGATGGCTACACCTTC
.	TRBV11-3	.	TRBJ2-7	CASSLYPVSYEQYF	TGTGCCAGCAGCTTATATCCAGTCTCCTACGAGCAGTACTTC
TRBD1	TRBV5-6	once	TRBJ2-7	CASSLGRGSYEQYF	TGTGCCAGCAGCTTGGGCAGGGGGTCCTACGAGCAGTACTTC
TRBD2	TRBV25-1	.	TRBJ2-2	CASSVTSGGTGELFF	TGTGCCAGCAGTGTTACTAGCGGGGGTACCGGGGAGCTGTTTTTT
.	TRBV25-1	.	TRBJ2-3	CASSLLDTQYF	TGTGCCAGCAGTTTATTAGATACGCAGTATTTT
TRBD2	TRBV5-1	.	TRBJ2-5	CASRRLADQETQYF	TGCGCCAGCAGGAGGCTAGCGGACCAAGAGACCCAGTACTTC
TRBD1	TRBV25-1	.	TRBJ1-2	CASSEWGTGKNYGYTF	TGTGCCAGCAGTGAATGGGGGACAGGGAAGAACTATGGCTACACCTTC
.	TRBV2	.	TRBJ2-5	CASSYKETQYF	TGTGCCAGCAGTTACAAAGAGACCCAGTACTTC
TRBD2	TRBV5-1	.	TRBJ2-2	CASSRLSGGETGELFF	TGCGCCAGCTCCCGCCTTAGCGGGGGGGAAACCGGGGAGCTGTTTTTT
.	TRBV7-9	.	TRBJ1-4	CASSYYRDQGEKLFF	TGTGCCAGCAGCTACTACAGGGACCAGGGCGAAAAACTGTTTTTT
TRBD2	TRBV10-1	.	TRBJ2-3	CASSPGLANTDTQYF	TGCGCCAGCAGTCCGGGACTAGCGAACACAGATACGCAGTATTTT